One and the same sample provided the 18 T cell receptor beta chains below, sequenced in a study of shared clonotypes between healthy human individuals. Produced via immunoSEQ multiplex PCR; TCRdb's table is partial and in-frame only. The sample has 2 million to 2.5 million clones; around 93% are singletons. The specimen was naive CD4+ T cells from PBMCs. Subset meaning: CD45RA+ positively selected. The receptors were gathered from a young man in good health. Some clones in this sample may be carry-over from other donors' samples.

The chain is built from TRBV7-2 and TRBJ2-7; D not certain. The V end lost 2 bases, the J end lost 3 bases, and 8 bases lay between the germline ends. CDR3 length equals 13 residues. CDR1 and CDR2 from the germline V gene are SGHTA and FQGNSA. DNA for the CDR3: TGTGCCAGCAGCTTAAAGGGCAACTACGAGCAGTACTTC. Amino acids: CASSLKGNYEQYF.

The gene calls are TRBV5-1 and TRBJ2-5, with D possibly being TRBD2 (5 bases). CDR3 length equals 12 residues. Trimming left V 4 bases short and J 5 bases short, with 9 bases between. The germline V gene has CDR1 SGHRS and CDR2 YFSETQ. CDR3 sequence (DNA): TGCGCCAGCAGCGCGGGCTTGGAGACCCAGTACTTC. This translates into CASSAGLETQYF.

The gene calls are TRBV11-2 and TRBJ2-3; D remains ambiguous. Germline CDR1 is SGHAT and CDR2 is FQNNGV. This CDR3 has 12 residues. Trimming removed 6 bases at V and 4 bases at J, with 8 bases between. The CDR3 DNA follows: TGTGCCAGCAGGATCCGTTCAGATACGCAGTATTTT. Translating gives CASRIRSDTQYF.

In nucleotides, the CDR3 is TGTGCCAGCAGTTTAACCCCCGGGACCGGACGCACAGATACGCAGTATTTT. Residues: CASSLTPGTGRTDTQYF. The rearrangement links TRBV27 to TRBJ2-3; D is tentatively TRBD1 or TRBD2 (5 bases each). Trimming took 2 bases from V and 1 from J, leaving 16 bases between them. The CDR3 length is 17 residues. Germline lookup yields CDR1 MNHEY and CDR2 SMNVEV (reference sequence).

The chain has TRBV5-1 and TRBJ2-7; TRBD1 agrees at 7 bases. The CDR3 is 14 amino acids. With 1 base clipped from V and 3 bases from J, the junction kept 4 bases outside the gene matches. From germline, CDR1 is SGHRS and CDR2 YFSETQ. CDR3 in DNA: TGCGCCAGCAGCTTGCCGACAGGGAACTACGAGCAGTACTTC. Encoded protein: CASSLPTGNYEQYF.

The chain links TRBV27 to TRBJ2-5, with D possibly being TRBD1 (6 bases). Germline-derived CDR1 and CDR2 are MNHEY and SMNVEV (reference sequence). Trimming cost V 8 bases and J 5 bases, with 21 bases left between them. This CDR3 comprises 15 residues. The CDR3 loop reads CASGRPGHLGETQYF. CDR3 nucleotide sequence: TGTGCCAGCGGACGCCCGGGACACCTGGGGGAGACCCAGTACTTC.

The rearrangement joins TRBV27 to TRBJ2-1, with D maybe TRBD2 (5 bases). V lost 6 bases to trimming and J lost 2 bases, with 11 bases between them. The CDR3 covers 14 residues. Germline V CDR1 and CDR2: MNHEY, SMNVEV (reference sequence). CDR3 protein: CASSRGYPYNEQFF. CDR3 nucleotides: TGTGCCAGCAGCCGAGGGTACCCCTACAATGAGCAGTTCTTC.

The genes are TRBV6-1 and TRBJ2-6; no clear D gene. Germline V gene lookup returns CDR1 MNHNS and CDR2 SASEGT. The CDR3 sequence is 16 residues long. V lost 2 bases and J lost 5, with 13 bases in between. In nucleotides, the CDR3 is TGTGCCAGCAGTGAATTTAGGGCCCGGCGGGCCAACGTCCTGACTTTC. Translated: CASSEFRARRANVLTF.

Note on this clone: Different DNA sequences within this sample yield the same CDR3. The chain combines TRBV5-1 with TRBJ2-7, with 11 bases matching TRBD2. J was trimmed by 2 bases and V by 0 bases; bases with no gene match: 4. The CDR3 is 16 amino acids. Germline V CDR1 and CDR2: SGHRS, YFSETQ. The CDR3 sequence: CASSLAPTSGAYEQYF. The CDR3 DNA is TGCGCCAGCAGCTTGGCTCCGACTAGCGGGGCCTACGAGCAGTACTTC. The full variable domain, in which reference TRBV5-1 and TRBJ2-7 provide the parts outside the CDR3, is KAGVTQTPRYLIKTRGQQVTLSCSPISGHRSVSWYQQTPGQGLQFLFEYFSETQRNKGNFPGRFSGRQFSNSRSEMNVSTLELGDSALYLCASSLAPTSGAYEQYFGPGTRLTVT.

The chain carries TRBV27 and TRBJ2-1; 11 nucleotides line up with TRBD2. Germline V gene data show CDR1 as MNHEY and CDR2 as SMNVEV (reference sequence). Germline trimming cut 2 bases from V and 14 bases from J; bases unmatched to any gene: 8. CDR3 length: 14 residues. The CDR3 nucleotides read TGTGCCAGCAGTTTAAATAGCGGGAGGGCCAGGGAGTTCTTC. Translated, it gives CASSLNSGRAREFF.

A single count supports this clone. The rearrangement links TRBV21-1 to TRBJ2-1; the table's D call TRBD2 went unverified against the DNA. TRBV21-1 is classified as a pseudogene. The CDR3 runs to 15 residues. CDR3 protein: CASSERTSSYNEQFF. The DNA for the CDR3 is TGTGCCAGCAGCGAGCGGACTAGCTCCTACAATGAGCAGTTCTTC.

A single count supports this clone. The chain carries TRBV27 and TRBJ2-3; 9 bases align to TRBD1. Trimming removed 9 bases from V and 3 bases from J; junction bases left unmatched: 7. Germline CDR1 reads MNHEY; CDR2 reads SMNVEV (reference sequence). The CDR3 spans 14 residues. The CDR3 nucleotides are TGTGCCAGTACCGACAGGGGGAGGACAGATACGCAGTATTTT. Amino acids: CASTDRGRTDTQYF.

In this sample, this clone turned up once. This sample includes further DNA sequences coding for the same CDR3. CDR3 protein: CASSVGQRYGYTF. In nucleotides, the CDR3 is TGTGCCAGCAGCGTTGGACAGCGCTATGGCTACACCTTC. The genes are TRBV9 and TRBJ1-2; D is perhaps TRBD1 (6 bases). The CDR3 totals 13 residues. CDR1 is SGDLS, CDR2 YYNGEE, per germline. V lost 2 bases, J lost 4 bases, and 9 bases lay in between.

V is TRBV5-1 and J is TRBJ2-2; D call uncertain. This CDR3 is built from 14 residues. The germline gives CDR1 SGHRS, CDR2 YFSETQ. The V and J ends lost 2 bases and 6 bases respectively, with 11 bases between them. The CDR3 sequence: CASSFSPGPGELFF. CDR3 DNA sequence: TGCGCCAGCAGCTTTTCCCCGGGCCCCGGGGAGCTGTTTTTT.

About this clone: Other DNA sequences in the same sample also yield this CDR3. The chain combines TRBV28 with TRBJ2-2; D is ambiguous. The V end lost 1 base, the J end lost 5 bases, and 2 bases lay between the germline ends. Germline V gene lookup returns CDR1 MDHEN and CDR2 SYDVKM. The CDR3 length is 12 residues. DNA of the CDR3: TGTGCCAGCAGTTTATCGACCGGGGAGCTGTTTTTT. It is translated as CASSLSTGELFF.

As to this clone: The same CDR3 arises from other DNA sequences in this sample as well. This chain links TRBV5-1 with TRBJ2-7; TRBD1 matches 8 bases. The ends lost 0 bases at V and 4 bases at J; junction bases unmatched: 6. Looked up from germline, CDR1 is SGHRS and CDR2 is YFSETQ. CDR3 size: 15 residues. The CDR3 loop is CASSLGGTGVYEQYF. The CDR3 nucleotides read TGCGCCAGCAGCTTGGGAGGGACAGGTGTATACGAGCAGTACTTC.

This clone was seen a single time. As DNA, the CDR3 is TGTGCCAGCAGCTTACTGTTCGAGACCCAGTACTTC. This translates into CASSLLFETQYF. The J gene is TRBJ2-5, the V gene TRBV7-2; no firm D call. This CDR3 is built from 12 residues. The germline gives CDR1 SGHTA, CDR2 FQGNSA. Between the trimmed V and J ends, which lost 2 bases and 5 bases, there was a span of 6 bases.

The CDR3 nucleotides read TGTGCCAGCAGTTTTGCGGGCCCCCGGAACGAGCAGTACTTC. Translating gives CASSFAGPRNEQYF. The chain recombines TRBV27 with TRBJ2-7; possibly TRBD2 for D (5 bases). Germline CDR1 is MNHEY and CDR2 is SMNVEV (reference sequence). V was pared by 3 bases and J by 5 bases, with 14 bases between. The CDR3 extends over 14 amino acids.